The 21 T cell receptor beta chains given below trace back to one sample, sequenced in a study of cytomegalovirus exposure and HLA in healthy donors. The PCR used 60 Vbeta and 13 Jbeta primers. Some clones are missing from TCRdb's copy, which holds only in-frame ones; the method was immunoSEQ multiplex PCR. Altogether about 100,000 clones are present, about 80% being singletons, with the ten largest covering roughly 0.71%. Sequencing input: PBMCs. Source of these receptors: a woman aged 55-75 years in good health and CMV-seronegative.

The V call is TRBV19, the J call TRBJ1-1, with D possibly being TRBD1 (6 bases). From germline, CDR1 is LNHDA and CDR2 SQIVND (reference sequence). The CDR3 has 16 amino acids. V was shortened by 7 bases and J by 3 bases, with 21 bases between the two germline ends. CDR3 sequence: CASNWGGGGLDTEAFF. CDR3 coding DNA: TGTGCCAGTAACTGGGGAGGGGGGGGCTTGGACACTGAAGCTTTCTTT.

The chain uses TRBV18 and TRBJ2-5; D is unclear. The CDR3 loop spans 13 amino acids. The V gene lost 2 bases and the J gene lost 1 base, with 5 bases spanning the gap. Looked up from germline, CDR1 is KGHSH and CDR2 is LQKENI. The CDR3 nucleotides read TGTGCCAGCTCACCAGGCGGCCAAGAGACCCAGTACTTC. It codes for CASSPGGQETQYF.

This rearrangement joins TRBV9 to TRBJ2-2; no firm D call. V lost 4 bases to trimming and J lost 9 bases, with 10 bases between them. Germline values: CDR1 SGDLS, CDR2 YYNGEE. This CDR3 comprises 12 residues. The CDR3 sequence is CASSTGGWELFF. DNA of the CDR3: TGTGCCAGCAGCACTGGCGGCTGGGAGCTGTTTTTT.

This clone was detected a few times. V and J are TRBV5-6 and TRBJ2-1; perhaps TRBD1 as D (6 bases). CDR1 and CDR2 from the germline V gene are SGHDT and YYEEEE. The CDR3 is 11 residues long. Trimming shortened V by 4 bases and J by 10 bases, and 9 bases separated the two germline ends. The CDR3 DNA is TGTGCCAGCAGCATCGACAGGGAGCAGTTCTTC. This gives the protein CASSIDREQFF.

This clone was seen just once. This rearrangement joins TRBV7-2 to TRBJ1-1; D possibly corresponds to TRBD1 (5 bases). V was trimmed by 5 bases and J by 4 bases, leaving 11 bases between them. Germline-derived CDR1 and CDR2 are SGHTA and FQGNSA. The CDR3 spans 13 residues. CDR3 coding DNA: TGTGCCAGCAGCCCCCAGGGTGCCACTGAAGCTTTCTTT. This translates into CASSPQGATEAFF. Looking up the rest from reference TRBV7-2 and TRBJ1-1 gives the full variable domain: GAGVSQSPSNKVTEKGKDVELRCDPISGHTALYWYRQSLGQGLEFLIYFQGNSAPDKSGLPSDRFSAERTGGSVSTLTIQRTQQEDSAVYLCASSPQGATEAFFGQGTRLTVV.

V gene TRBV9 combines with J gene TRBJ2-2; D is uncertain. Between the trimmed V and J ends, which lost 3 bases and 6 bases, there was a span of 6 bases. There are 12 residues in the CDR3. The V gene's germline CDR1 is SGDLS and CDR2 YYNGEE. CDR3 nucleotide sequence: TGTGCCAGCAGCGGGAGCGCCGGGGAGCTGTTTTTT. This gives the protein CASSGSAGELFF.

J is TRBJ1-4 and V is TRBV18, with 8 bases that match TRBD1. The V gene end was trimmed by 8 bases and the J gene end by 8 bases; junction bases not matched to a gene: 7. The CDR3 contains 13 residues. CDR1 is KGHSH, CDR2 LQKENI, per germline. The CDR3 nucleotides are TGTGCCAGCACGCAGGGGGCAGGGGAAAAACTGTTTTTT. Translated: CASTQGAGEKLFF.

Details on this clone: Because the CDR3's place on the DNA is in doubt, the DNA is left out and the CDR3 is given as listed by TCRdb. The rearrangement uses TRBV27 and TRBJ2-1; TRBD2, the D gene given by the table, was not confirmed from the DNA. Germline CDR1 reads MNHEY; CDR2 reads SMNVEV (reference sequence). The CDR3 spans 16 residues, counting both ends. The CDR3 protein is CASSSSLAGGRNEQFF.

CDR3 DNA: TGTGCCAGCAGTTCGGGGGGAATGGGTCAGCCCCAGCATTTT. It codes for CASSSGGMGQPQHF. The chain combines TRBV28 with TRBJ1-5; D may be TRBD1 (5 bases). V was trimmed by 4 bases and J by 6 bases, leaving 13 bases between them. This CDR3 is 14 amino acids long. Germline CDR1 reads MDHEN; CDR2 reads SYDVKM.

The chain combines TRBV4-3 with TRBJ2-1, with D perhaps matching TRBD2 (6 bases). The CDR3 loop spans 14 amino acids. Germline V gene data show CDR1 as LGHNA and CDR2 as YSLEER. V lost 1 base to trimming and J lost 8 bases, with 12 bases between them. The CDR3 DNA follows: TGCGCCAGCAGCCAAGTCACGGCTAGCGATGAGCAGTTCTTC. Residues: CASSQVTASDEQFF.

The V call is TRBV29-1, the J call TRBJ2-1; 11 positions agree with TRBD2. V lost 8 bases and J lost 6; bases outside the gene matches: 9. The length of the CDR3 is 14 residues. Germline lookup yields CDR1 SQVTM and CDR2 ANQGSEA. Written as DNA, the CDR3 is TGCAGCTTTCTACTAGCGGGAGCCGCCAATGAGCAGTTCTTC. It specifies CSFLLAGAANEQFF.

The J gene is TRBJ2-1, the V gene TRBV4-1; D unresolved. V lost 1 base, J lost 6 bases, and 19 bases lay in between. The CDR3 extends over 17 amino acids. Per germline, CDR1 MGHRA and CDR2 YSYEKL. CDR3 bases: TGCGCCAGCAGCCAAGGGTTCGCGGTGCCTACCAGCAATGAGCAGTTCTTC. It encodes CASSQGFAVPTSNEQFF.

This clone came up a few times. The V and J genes are TRBV9 and TRBJ2-3, with D perhaps TRBD2 (6 bases). The CDR3 runs to 17 residues. From germline, CDR1 is SGDLS and CDR2 YYNGEE. The germline V and J ends were trimmed by 4 bases and 0 bases, with 18 bases remaining between them. This CDR3 reads CASSPRDFRASTDTQYF. CDR3 in DNA: TGTGCCAGCAGCCCCAGGGACTTCCGTGCTAGCACAGATACGCAGTATTTT.

The V and J genes are TRBV18 and TRBJ2-7; D might be TRBD1 (6 bases). Trimming took off 6 bases at V and 3 bases at J, with 12 bases between the two ends. The CDR3 runs 13 residues. Germline lookup yields CDR1 KGHSH and CDR2 LQKENI. CDR3 in amino acids: CASSPGDNYEQYF. The CDR3 DNA follows: TGTGCCAGCTCGCCAGGGGACAACTACGAGCAGTACTTC.

The CDR3 is CASRRGTGDEKLFF. For the CDR3, the DNA is TGCGCCAGCAGGAGGGGGACCGGTGATGAAAAACTGTTTTTT. V gene TRBV10-2 combines with J gene TRBJ1-4, with D possibly TRBD1 on 6 matching bases. The V gene lost 6 bases and the J gene lost 6 bases, with 14 bases spanning the gap. Germline V gene sequence: CDR1 WSHSY, CDR2 SAAADI. The CDR3 sequence is 14 residues long.

In this sample, this clone turned up a few times. This chain links TRBV30 with TRBJ2-7; the D gene is possibly TRBD2 (6 bases). Germline V gene lookup returns CDR1 GTSNPN and CDR2 SVGIG (reference sequence). V dropped 2 bases and J dropped 4 bases, with 12 bases sitting between them. This CDR3 is built from 13 residues. CDR3 nucleotide sequence: TGTGCCTGGAGTTCTGGGGGGAGGTACGAGCAGTACTTC. Protein: CAWSSGGRYEQYF.

The chain has TRBV9 and TRBJ2-3; 9 bases agree with TRBD2. The germline gives CDR1 SGDLS, CDR2 YYNGEE. This CDR3 is 15 amino acids long. Germline trimming cut 2 bases from V and 3 bases from J; bases unmatched to any gene: 4. The CDR3 here is CASSVSGRATDTQYF. In DNA, the CDR3 is TGTGCCAGCAGCGTTAGCGGGAGAGCAACAGATACGCAGTATTTT.

The chain joins TRBV5-1 to TRBJ2-3; tentative D call: TRBD2 (5 bases). In germline, CDR1 is SGHRS, CDR2 YFSETQ. This CDR3 has 14 amino acids. V lost 1 base and J 4 bases, leaving 10 bases between the germline ends. The chain's CDR3 is CASSLRSSADTQYF. CDR3 in DNA: TGCGCCAGCAGCTTGAGAAGTAGCGCAGATACGCAGTATTTT. The full variable domain, its missing parts supplied by reference TRBV5-1 and TRBJ2-3, is KAGVTQTPRYLIKTRGQQVTLSCSPISGHRSVSWYQQTPGQGLQFLFEYFSETQRNKGNFPGRFSGRQFSNSRSEMNVSTLELGDSALYLCASSLRSSADTQYFGPGTRLTVL.

This clone was seen only once. The rearrangement uses TRBV19 and TRBJ2-5; 11 bases align to TRBD2. Trimming removed 5 bases from V and 4 bases from J; junction bases left unmatched: 0. The CDR3 runs to 13 residues. Germline V gives CDR1 LNHDA, CDR2 SQIVND (reference sequence). CDR3 nucleotide sequence: TGTGCCAGTAGTGGGACTAGCGGAGAGACCCAGTACTTC. This sequence encodes CASSGTSGETQYF.

This clone was seen only once. This rearrangement joins TRBV5-1 to TRBJ2-7; 10 nucleotides align to TRBD1. The CDR3 consists of 15 residues. Germline V CDR1 and CDR2: SGHRS, YFSETQ. V shed 0 bases, J shed 5 bases, and the junction held 5 bases outside the gene matches. The CDR3 region has the DNA TGCGCCAGCAGCTTGGTTGCGACAGGGGGCCACGAGCAGTACTTC. Protein product: CASSLVATGGHEQYF.

The V gene is TRBV5-6, the J gene TRBJ2-7, with D possibly matching TRBD1 (6 bases). In germline, CDR1 is SGHDT, CDR2 YYEEEE. V lost 4 bases and J 0 bases, leaving 8 bases between the germline ends. This CDR3 spans 13 amino acids. The chain's CDR3 is CASSDRFSYEQYF. CDR3 DNA: TGTGCCAGCAGCGACAGGTTCTCCTACGAGCAGTACTTC. Full variable domain (remainder filled in from reference TRBV5-6 and TRBJ2-7): DAGVTQSPTHLIKTRGQQVTLRCSPKSGHDTVSWYQQALGQGPQFIFQYYEEEERQRGNFPDRFSGHQFPNYSSELNVNALLLGDSALYLCASSDRFSYEQYFGPGTRLTVT.